This T cell receptor beta chain was sequenced for a study of CD8+ T cells in alopecia areata. Study-wide points: Scalp data also include sequences from resident alphabeta T cells of normal skin. In lesional scalp, particularly from alopecia totalis/universalis, clonality was higher than in normal scalp. Between patients, shared TCR sequences were less clear than in mice. This was possibly due in part to HLA diversity in the patient population.

Sorting separated CD4+ and CD8+ T cells out of PBMCs. Extraction of RNA preceded its reverse transcription into cDNA, which served as the sequencing template. The method was immunoSEQ multiplex PCR; TCRdb's version includes in-frame clones alone and lacks a portion of them. The table has fewer than 110,000 clones, 55% seen once. Germline-derived CDR1 and CDR2 are SQVTM and ANQGSEA. The CDR3 totals 12 residues. Between the trimmed V and J ends, which lost 7 bases and 7 bases, there was a span of 13 bases. The table lists this clone with a few counts. Its antigen is currently unknown. Specimen: CD4+ T cells sorted from blood. The V and J genes are TRBV29-1 and TRBJ1-4; a weak D match, TRBD1 (5 bases). This TCR derives from a human donor in good health. The CDR3, as DNA: TGCAGCGCAGGACTAAGGGGTGAAAAACTGTTTTTT. Translating it yields CSAGLRGEKLFF.